Listed below are T cell receptor beta chains from one sample, sequenced in a study of blood T cell repertoires in COVID-19. TCRdb keeps only in-frame clones here, not all; method: immunoSEQ multiplex PCR. The table lists about 440,000 clones, 90% of them singletons. The source material was PBMCs or T cells enriched from blood (not recorded which). The receptors derive from a man aged 18 to 29 who had recovered from COVID-19. Each CDR3 is given with its conserved first and last residue. Each record gives: J gene, V gene, clone size, D gene, CDR3 protein, CDR3 DNA. A D gene is named only where the DNA matches it firmly. A clone size is listed for some rows: how often the clone was seen (once, few, many), or a class if it is expanded.

J gene: TRBJ2-7
V gene: TRBV7-3
clone size: .
D gene: .
CDR3 protein: CASSPGSGNYEQYF
CDR3 DNA: TGTGCCAGCAGCCCCGGTAGCGGAAATTACGAGCAGTACTTC

J gene: TRBJ1-1
V gene: TRBV28
clone size: .
D gene: .
CDR3 protein: CASSLNLDNTEAFF
CDR3 DNA: TGTGCCAGCAGTCTCAATTTAGATAACACTGAAGCTTTCTTT

J gene: TRBJ2-3
V gene: TRBV7-2
clone size: .
D gene: .
CDR3 protein: CASSLLVRTDTQYF
CDR3 DNA: TGTGCCAGCAGCTTACTAGTTCGTACAGATACGCAGTATTTT

J gene: TRBJ2-1
V gene: TRBV28
clone size: .
D gene: TRBD2
CDR3 protein: CASNPTSHYNEQFF
CDR3 DNA: TGTGCCAGCAATCCGACTAGCCACTACAATGAGCAGTTCTTC

J gene: TRBJ1-4
V gene: TRBV7-2
clone size: .
D gene: .
CDR3 protein: CASSLMGVGGTNEKLFF
CDR3 DNA: TGTGCCAGCAGCTTAATGGGTGTAGGGGGAACTAATGAAAAACTGTTTTTT

J gene: TRBJ1-1
V gene: TRBV9
clone size: .
D gene: .
CDR3 protein: CASSVGGQAFEAFF
CDR3 DNA: TGTGCCAGCAGCGTAGGAGGTCAAGCGTTTGAAGCTTTCTTT

J gene: TRBJ1-4
V gene: TRBV4-1
clone size: .
D gene: TRBD1
CDR3 protein: CASSQDIPGQVNEKLFF
CDR3 DNA: TGCGCCAGCAGCCAAGATATACCGGGACAGGTTAATGAAAAACTGTTTTTT

J gene: TRBJ2-3
V gene: TRBV5-6
clone size: .
D gene: TRBD2
CDR3 protein: CASARRLAGLDVGADTQYF
CDR3 DNA: TGTGCCAGCGCCCGGCGGCTAGCGGGACTTGACGTTGGCGCAGATACGCAGTATTTT

J gene: TRBJ1-1
V gene: TRBV4-1
clone size: .
D gene: TRBD1
CDR3 protein: CASSRLTGQEATEAFF
CDR3 DNA: TGCGCCAGCAGCCGCCTTACGGGACAGGAGGCCACTGAAGCTTTCTTT

J gene: TRBJ2-1
V gene: TRBV5-5
clone size: .
D gene: TRBD1
CDR3 protein: CASSADRAIFYNEQFF
CDR3 DNA: TGTGCCAGCAGCGCGGACAGGGCTATCTTCTACAATGAGCAGTTCTTC

J gene: TRBJ1-2
V gene: TRBV18
clone size: .
D gene: .
CDR3 protein: CASSRLSGIQGVGYTF
CDR3 DNA: TGTGCCAGCTCACGTCTATCGGGGATACAGGGTGTAGGCTACACCTTC

J gene: TRBJ2-3
V gene: TRBV7-3
clone size: .
D gene: TRBD1
CDR3 protein: CASSSTGTDTQYF
CDR3 DNA: TGTGCCAGCAGCTCGACAGGGACAGATACGCAGTATTTT

J gene: TRBJ2-7
V gene: TRBV2
clone size: .
D gene: .
CDR3 protein: CASSDGPGNYEQYF
CDR3 DNA: TGTGCCAGCAGTGATGGGCCAGGCAACTACGAGCAGTACTTC

J gene: TRBJ1-1
V gene: TRBV28
clone size: .
D gene: .
CDR3 protein: CASCADSLTEAFF
CDR3 DNA: TGTGCCAGCTGCGCCGACAGCCTCACTGAAGCTTTCTTT

J gene: TRBJ1-3
V gene: TRBV7-9
clone size: .
D gene: .
CDR3 protein: CASSLNSGGHPSGNTIYF
CDR3 DNA: TGTGCCAGCAGCTTAAATTCGGGGGGACACCCCTCTGGAAACACCATATATTTT

J gene: TRBJ2-3
V gene: TRBV9
clone size: .
D gene: .
CDR3 protein: CASSVAGGLTDTQYF
CDR3 DNA: TGTGCCAGCAGCGTAGCGGGCGGGCTCACAGATACGCAGTATTTT

J gene: TRBJ1-1
V gene: TRBV11-3
clone size: .
D gene: TRBD1
CDR3 protein: CASSSTGATEAFF
CDR3 DNA: TGTGCCAGCAGCTCAACAGGGGCCACTGAAGCTTTCTTT

J gene: TRBJ2-5
V gene: TRBV5-4
clone size: .
D gene: TRBD2
CDR3 protein: CASSPGGGRFLETQYF
CDR3 DNA: TGTGCCAGCAGCCCGGGAGGCGGGAGATTTTTGGAGACCCAGTACTTC

J gene: TRBJ1-2
V gene: TRBV7-2
clone size: once
D gene: .
CDR3 protein: CASSLGRGDGYTF
CDR3 DNA: TGTGCCAGCAGCTTAGGCAGAGGAGATGGCTACACCTTC

J gene: TRBJ2-1
V gene: TRBV5-6
clone size: .
D gene: TRBD1
CDR3 protein: CASSYRDRGLWSKYNEQFF
CDR3 DNA: TGTGCCAGCAGCTACCGGGACAGGGGCCTGTGGTCAAAGTACAATGAGCAGTTCTTC

J gene: TRBJ1-3
V gene: TRBV7-2
clone size: .
D gene: .
CDR3 protein: CASSLRTVLTSGNTIYF
CDR3 DNA: TGTGCCAGCAGCCTAAGGACAGTCTTGACCTCTGGAAACACCATATATTTT

J gene: TRBJ1-4
V gene: TRBV30
clone size: .
D gene: .
CDR3 protein: CALQGTGGEKLFF
CDR3 DNA: TGTGCCTTACAGGGTACTGGGGGTGAAAAACTGTTTTTT

J gene: TRBJ1-2
V gene: TRBV28
clone size: once
D gene: .
CDR3 protein: CASSLATRYGYTF
CDR3 DNA: TGTGCCAGCAGTTTGGCGACTCGATATGGCTACACCTTC

J gene: TRBJ2-5
V gene: TRBV9
clone size: .
D gene: .
CDR3 protein: CASSVGPVVKETQYF
CDR3 DNA: TGTGCCAGCAGCGTAGGCCCAGTGGTTAAAGAGACCCAGTACTTC

J gene: TRBJ1-1
V gene: TRBV19
clone size: .
D gene: TRBD1
CDR3 protein: CASSYRGNTEAFF
CDR3 DNA: TGTGCCAGTTCCTACAGGGGGAACACTGAAGCTTTCTTT

J gene: TRBJ1-2
V gene: TRBV27
clone size: .
D gene: TRBD1
CDR3 protein: CASRLTGANYGYTF
CDR3 DNA: TGTGCCAGCAGACTGACAGGGGCTAACTATGGCTACACCTTC

J gene: TRBJ1-2
V gene: TRBV3-1/TRBV3-2
clone size: once
D gene: .
CDR3 protein: CASSHLDTRRYGYTF
CDR3 DNA: TGTGCCAGCAGCCATCTGGACACCCGCCGTTATGGCTACACCTTC

J gene: TRBJ1-5
V gene: TRBV7-2
clone size: once
D gene: .
CDR3 protein: CASSPDTNQPQHF
CDR3 DNA: TGTGCCAGCAGCCCTGACACCAATCAGCCCCAGCATTTT

J gene: TRBJ2-3
V gene: TRBV2
clone size: .
D gene: .
CDR3 protein: CASSSRVAYPSTDTQYF
CDR3 DNA: TGTGCCAGCAGCTCCCGGGTAGCGTACCCTAGCACAGATACGCAGTATTTT

J gene: TRBJ1-6
V gene: TRBV18
clone size: .
D gene: .
CDR3 protein: CASSDRKGGNSPLHF
CDR3 DNA: TGTGCCAGCTCGGACCGAAAGGGCGGGAATTCACCCCTCCACTTT

J gene: TRBJ1-2
V gene: TRBV12-3/TRBV12-4
clone size: .
D gene: TRBD1
CDR3 protein: CASSPGQGRGYTF
CDR3 DNA: TGTGCCAGCAGCCCCGGACAGGGGCGCGGCTACACCTTC

J gene: TRBJ2-1
V gene: TRBV12-5
clone size: .
D gene: .
CDR3 protein: CASGLVLTGSGNEQFF
CDR3 DNA: TGTGCTAGTGGTTTGGTACTAACTGGTAGCGGCAATGAGCAGTTCTTC

J gene: TRBJ2-5
V gene: TRBV5-4
clone size: once
D gene: TRBD1
CDR3 protein: CASSLGDRGLQETQYF
CDR3 DNA: TGTGCCAGCAGCTTGGGGGACAGGGGCCTCCAAGAGACCCAGTACTTC

J gene: TRBJ1-2
V gene: TRBV28
clone size: once
D gene: .
CDR3 protein: CASSRGFGYTF
CDR3 DNA: TGTGCCAGCAGTCGAGGGTTTGGCTACACCTTC

J gene: TRBJ2-7
V gene: TRBV25-1
clone size: .
D gene: .
CDR3 protein: CASSDQVYEQYF
CDR3 DNA: TGTGCCAGCAGTGACCAGGTCTACGAGCAGTACTTC

J gene: TRBJ1-1
V gene: TRBV5-4
clone size: .
D gene: .
CDR3 protein: CASSLAGGALFSEAFF
CDR3 DNA: TGTGCCAGCAGCTTAGCTGGGGGGGCGCTTTTTTCTGAAGCTTTCTTT

J gene: TRBJ1-1
V gene: TRBV5-1
clone size: .
D gene: .
CDR3 protein: CASYSTAGAMNTEAFF
CDR3 DNA: TGCGCCAGCTATTCGACCGCGGGCGCTATGAACACTGAAGCTTTCTTT